This TCR beta chain was identified during a study of T cell changes during pregnancy in multiple sclerosis. Repertoires were generated with immunoSEQ multiplex PCR, while TCRdb's copy carries only in-frame clones and drops some. The sample contains roughly 41,000 clones, roughly 91% of which appear only once. From germline, CDR1 is LGHNA and CDR2 YSLEER. V lost 0 bases and J lost 1, with 6 bases in between. This CDR3 is built from 14 residues. The source was CD8+ T cells from peripheral blood mononuclear cells, collected in the third trimester of pregnancy. The receptor comes from a female donor with multiple sclerosis, enrolled in a pregnancy study. The chain is built from TRBV4-3 and TRBJ1-1; the D is unclear. The CDR3 loop reads CASSQDSRNTEAFF. The DNA for the CDR3 is TGCGCCAGCAGCCAAGATTCCAGGAACACTGAAGCTTTCTTT.